Listed below are T cell receptor beta chains from one sample, sequenced in a study of blood T cell repertoires in COVID-19. Repertoires were generated with immunoSEQ multiplex PCR, while TCRdb's copy carries only in-frame clones and drops some. The sample consists of about 160,000 clones, approximately 86% of them appearing once. Sequenced material: peripheral blood. The receptor source for this set is an elderly man with COVID-19, enrolled during active disease. CDR3s leave out the opening cysteine and the closing phenylalanine or tryptophan. The order of the fields is V gene, J gene, CDR3 protein.

TRBV11-2	TRBJ2-5	ASSLSGLALETQY
TRBV7-6	TRBJ1-1	ASSLGRPNTEAF
TRBV2	TRBJ1-2	ASSVTAMISYGYT
TRBV7-3	TRBJ1-2	ASSLDRGNGYT
TRBV6-6	TRBJ1-4	ASSYATGGGDEKLF
TRBV18	TRBJ2-4	ASSLDRVLNIQY
TRBV3-1/TRBV3-2	TRBJ1-2	ASSPTGTNNYGYT
TRBV27	TRBJ2-5	ASSSGLAGKETQY
TRBV4-1	TRBJ2-2	ASRQWEGEKTGELF
TRBV2	TRBJ1-5	ASSGGTGGGQPQH
TRBV24-1	TRBJ1-2	ATSDLDGDGYT
TRBV12-3/TRBV12-4	TRBJ1-3	ASSYTEPNTIY
TRBV5-1	TRBJ1-1	ASSLANRGVTEAF
TRBV10-3	TRBJ1-1	AIKGRDFTEAF
TRBV3-1/TRBV3-2	TRBJ2-2	ASSQGGRELF
TRBV28	TRBJ2-2	ASSNRGPAGELF
TRBV5-6	TRBJ1-1	ASSLRGRGAAF
TRBV3-1/TRBV3-2	TRBJ2-5	ASSPRGTGETQY
TRBV2	TRBJ2-1	ASSGAGGRLDEQF
TRBV5-6	TRBJ1-6	ASSLNRNSPLH
TRBV6-5	TRBJ1-5	ASSGTGGNQPQH
TRBV19	TRBJ1-4	ASKKEFGQGTEKLF
TRBV7-2	TRBJ2-1	ASSLAEFNEQF
TRBV24-1	TRBJ2-3	ATADSVTDTQY
TRBV7-2	TRBJ2-4	ASSGRGGNIQY
TRBV12-3/TRBV12-4	TRBJ1-5	ASSLSGIQPQH
TRBV7-2	TRBJ1-1	ASRPTGLRAF
TRBV12-3/TRBV12-4	TRBJ1-3	ASTRFSGNTIY
TRBV7-6	TRBJ2-2	ASSRTGANTGELF
TRBV29-1	TRBJ2-1	SVPGSSYNEQF
TRBV28	TRBJ2-7	ASSSGTWPYEQY
TRBV3-1/TRBV3-2	TRBJ2-7	ASSLVPGQGPYEQY
TRBV24-1	TRBJ2-5	ATSGRGSETQY
TRBV7-2	TRBJ2-7	ASSTTSGAIYEQY
TRBV3-1/TRBV3-2	TRBJ1-6	ASSQEWGGVGNSPLH
TRBV7-2	TRBJ2-7	ASSLIAIPEQY
TRBV5-8	TRBJ2-5	ASSFRETQY
TRBV4-3	TRBJ1-5	ASSQDWAGGQPQH
TRBV2	TRBJ2-5	ASSEGRGTQETQY
TRBV6-2/TRBV6-3	TRBJ1-5	ASSKQLQPQH
TRBV18	TRBJ1-5	ASSPTQGLDQPQH
TRBV7-9	TRBJ2-2	ASSQAGIGANTGELF
TRBV19	TRBJ2-6	ASSIRGSGANVLT
TRBV5-1	TRBJ1-1	ASSATGTGILSTEAF
TRBV9	TRBJ1-6	ASAWQASNSPLH
TRBV2	TRBJ1-5	ASGQGPRNQPQH